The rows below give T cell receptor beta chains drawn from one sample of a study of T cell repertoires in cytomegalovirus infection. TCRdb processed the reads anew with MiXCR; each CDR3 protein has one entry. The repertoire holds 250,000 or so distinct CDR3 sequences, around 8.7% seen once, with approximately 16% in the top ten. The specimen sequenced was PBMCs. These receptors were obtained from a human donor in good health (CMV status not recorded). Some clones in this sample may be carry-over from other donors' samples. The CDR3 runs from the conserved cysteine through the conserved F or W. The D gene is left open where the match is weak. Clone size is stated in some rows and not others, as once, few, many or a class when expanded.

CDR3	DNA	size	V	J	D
CASTTLGLAGGEQFF	TGTGCCAGCACCACTCTAGGACTAGCGGGTGGTGAGCAGTTCTTC	many	TRBV27	TRBJ2-1	TRBD2
CSVEDRRVGETQYF	TGCAGCGTTGAAGACCGAAGGGTTGGCGAGACCCAGTACTTC	many	TRBV29-1	TRBJ2-5	-
CSARPTGTYEQYF	TGCAGTGCTAGACCCACAGGTACCTACGAGCAGTACTTC	-	TRBV20-1	TRBJ2-7	-
CASSLGETGSYSYEQYF	TGTGCCAGCAGCTTAGGAGAGACAGGGTCCTACTCCTACGAGCAGTACTTC	-	TRBV7-4	TRBJ2-7	TRBD1
CASSPPYQPQHF	TGTGCCAGCAGTCCCCCCTATCAGCCCCAGCATTTT	many	TRBV28	TRBJ1-5	-
CASSPGQGVAQGEAFF	TGTGCCAGCAGCCCGGGACAGGGGGTCGCACAGGGGGAAGCTTTCTTT	-	TRBV7-3	TRBJ1-1	TRBD1
CASSLSAGLVADTQYF	TGTGCCAGCAGCTTATCGGCGGGACTCGTAGCAGATACGCAGTATTTT	-	TRBV7-8	TRBJ2-3	-
CASSAIAGLASEQYF	TGTGCCAGCAGTGCCATCGCGGGACTCGCTAGCGAGCAGTACTTC	many	TRBV6-6	TRBJ2-7	-
CASSRAAGHSTYEQYF	TGTGCCAGCAGTAGGGCAGCGGGACACTCGACCTACGAGCAGTACTTC	many	TRBV28	TRBJ2-7	-
CACTTSGLANEQFF	TGTGCCTGTACGACTAGCGGGTTGGCCAATGAGCAGTTCTTC	few	TRBV30	TRBJ2-1	TRBD2
CASSLVDSSNQPQHF	TGTGCCAGCAGCTTAGTCGACAGTTCGAATCAGCCCCAGCATTTT	many	TRBV7-2	TRBJ1-5	-
CASRQHTNSNQPQHF	TGTGCCAGCAGACAACATACAAATAGCAATCAGCCCCAGCATTTT	many	TRBV2	TRBJ1-5	-
CSARGQGRGGRNIQYF	TGCAGTGCTCGCGGACAGGGGAGAGGCGGCAGAAACATTCAGTACTTC	many	TRBV20-1	TRBJ2-4	TRBD1
CASSQDLWTAMNTEAFF	TGCGCCAGCAGCCAAGACCTTTGGACTGCCATGAACACTGAAGCTTTCTTT	many	TRBV4-3	TRBJ1-1	-
CASSLRATGGGNQPQHF	TGTGCCAGCAGCTTACGGGCGACAGGAGGAGGCAATCAGCCCCAGCATTTT	-	TRBV11-2	TRBJ1-5	-
CASSQAQAAEQFF	TGTGCCAGCAGCCAAGCCCAGGCAGCTGAGCAGTTCTTC	-	TRBV14	TRBJ2-1	-
CATSDRSSPTDTQYF	TGTGCCACCAGTGACCGGTCATCTCCCACAGATACGCAGTATTTT	-	TRBV24-1	TRBJ2-3	-
CSALQPRGNTEAFF	TGCAGCGCGCTCCAACCTAGGGGGAACACTGAAGCTTTCTTT	many	TRBV29-1	TRBJ1-1	-
CASSLDATDNEKLFF	TGTGCCAGCAGCTTAGACGCGACAGATAATGAAAAACTGTTTTTT	many	TRBV7-4	TRBJ1-4	-
CSVEGTSGSVEQFF	TGCAGCGTAGAAGGGACTAGCGGGAGTGTTGAGCAGTTCTTC	many	TRBV29-1	TRBJ2-1	TRBD2
CASSPWTGEQGGYTF	TGTGCCAGCAGCCCCTGGACAGGGGAACAGGGCGGCTACACCTTC	many	TRBV7-2	TRBJ1-2	TRBD1
CSARDLRGPETQYF	TGCAGTGCTAGAGATTTGAGGGGGCCGGAGACCCAGTACTTC	few	TRBV20-1	TRBJ2-5	TRBD1
CASSPGTGALHQPQHF	TGTGCCAGCTCACCCGGGACAGGGGCCCTTCATCAGCCCCAGCATTTT	many	TRBV18	TRBJ1-5	TRBD1
CASSGDRGDTQYF	TGTGCCAGCAGCGGGGACAGAGGGGATACGCAGTATTTT	-	TRBV5-4	TRBJ2-3	TRBD1
CASSLSQGTEAFF	TGTGCCAGCAGCTTATCTCAGGGGACTGAAGCTTTCTTT	many	TRBV7-2	TRBJ1-1	-
CSARSWASGRGNEQFF	TGCAGTGCTAGGTCGTGGGCTAGCGGGAGAGGGAATGAGCAGTTCTTC	few	TRBV20-1	TRBJ2-1	TRBD2
CSALTGVSSMNTEAFF	TGCAGTGCACTTACAGGGGTCTCCTCTATGAACACTGAAGCTTTCTTT	many	TRBV20-1	TRBJ1-1	TRBD1
CASSQDRAPNTEAFF	TGCGCCAGCAGCCAAGATAGGGCCCCGAACACTGAAGCTTTCTTT	-	TRBV4-1	TRBJ1-1	-
CSARDPLGGSQNEQFF	TGCAGTGCTAGAGACCCTCTTGGCGGGAGCCAAAATGAGCAGTTCTTC	many	TRBV20-1	TRBJ2-1	TRBD2
CASSTRDRGTDEQFF	TGTGCCAGTAGTACGAGGGACAGGGGCACCGATGAGCAGTTCTTC	few	TRBV19	TRBJ2-1	TRBD1